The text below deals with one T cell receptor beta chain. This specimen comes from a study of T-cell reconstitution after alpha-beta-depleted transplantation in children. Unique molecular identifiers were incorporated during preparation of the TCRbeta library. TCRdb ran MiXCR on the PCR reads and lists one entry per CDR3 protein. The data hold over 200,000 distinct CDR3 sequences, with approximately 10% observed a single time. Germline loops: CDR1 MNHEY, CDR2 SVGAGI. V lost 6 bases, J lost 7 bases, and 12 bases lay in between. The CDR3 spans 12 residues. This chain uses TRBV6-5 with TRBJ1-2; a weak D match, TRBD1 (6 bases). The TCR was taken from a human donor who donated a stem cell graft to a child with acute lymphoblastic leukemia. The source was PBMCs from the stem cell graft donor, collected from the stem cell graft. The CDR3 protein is CASSSEGGGYTF. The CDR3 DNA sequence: TGTGCCAGCAGCTCGGAGGGGGGTGGCTACACCTTC.